A selection of T cell receptor beta chains follows, all from one sample in a study of blood T cells in healthy people across ages. TCRdb itself ran the 5' RACE reads through MiXCR, one entry per CDR3 protein. The sample holds 600,000 to 1,000,000 distinct CDR3 sequences, about three fifths seen once. The sequenced sample was blood. These receptors came from a young man in good health. CDR3s include the opening cysteine and the closing phenylalanine or tryptophan. The order of the fields is CDR3 length, D gene, V gene, J gene, clone size, CDR3 protein, CDR3 DNA. A D gene is named only where the DNA matches it firmly. Clone size appears in some rows only: once, few, many, or a class for an expanded clone.

11	NA	TRBV21-1	TRBJ2-5	few	CASSKEETQYF	TGTGCCAGCAGCAAGGAGGAGACCCAGTACTTC
12	NA	TRBV6-6	TRBJ1-6	few	CASNGEYSPLHF	TGTGCCAGCAACGGAGAATATTCACCCCTCCACTTT
16	NA	TRBV7-9	TRBJ2-3	NA	CASSLWEAPRGDTQYF	TGTGCCAGCAGCTTATGGGAAGCGCCCCGCGGAGATACACAGTATTTT
12	NA	TRBV29-1	TRBJ2-1	NA	CSVDLGVSEQFF	TGCAGCGTTGATCTGGGAGTCAGTGAGCAGTTCTTC
15	TRBD2	TRBV20-1	TRBJ2-1	NA	CSARRLASGSLEQFF	TGCAGTGCCCGAAGGTTGGCTAGCGGGTCCCTCGAGCAGTTCTTC
14	NA	TRBV11-2	TRBJ2-3	NA	CASSPAQHRDTQYF	TGTGCCAGCAGCCCGGCCCAACACCGAGATACGCAGTATTTT
13	NA	TRBV2	TRBJ2-5	once	CASSGDLQETQYF	TGTGCCAGCAGTGGGGACTTGCAAGAGACCCAGTACTTC
18	NA	TRBV9	TRBJ2-6	NA	CASSHGRQVASGANVLTF	TGTGCCAGCAGCCATGGGCGACAGGTCGCCTCTGGGGCCAACGTCCTGACTTTC
16	NA	TRBV10-3	TRBJ2-1	few	CAISESTSAAYNEQFF	TGTGCCATCAGTGAGTCGACCAGCGCTGCCTACAATGAGCAGTTCTTC
13	NA	TRBV20-1	TRBJ2-3	NA	CSASGPNTDTQYF	TGCAGTGCTTCGGGACCAAACACAGATACGCAGTATTTT
15	NA	TRBV6-2/TRBV6-3	TRBJ2-7	few	CASSYDGIEAYEQYF	TGTGCCAGCAGTTACGACGGGATAGAGGCCTACGAGCAGTACTTC
12	NA	TRBV28	TRBJ2-3	few	CASSLWSDTQYF	TGTGCCAGCAGTTTATGGTCAGATACGCAGTATTTT
13	NA	TRBV29-1	TRBJ2-7	NA	CSVVKGGGYEQYF	TGCAGCGTCGTGAAGGGGGGGGGTTACGAGCAGTACTTC
18	NA	TRBV15	TRBJ2-3	once	CATSRDWASSTKEDTQYF	TGTGCCACCAGCAGAGATTGGGCATCGAGCACGAAAGAGGATACGCAGTATTTT
12	NA	TRBV7-9	TRBJ1-2	NA	CARSLAGHGYTF	TGTGCCCGCAGCTTAGCAGGGCATGGCTACACCTTC
13	NA	TRBV5-1	TRBJ2-3	NA	CASFSSPTDTQYF	TGCGCCAGCTTTAGTTCTCCCACAGATACGCAGTATTTT
12	TRBD1	TRBV29-1	TRBJ2-7	NA	CSGGQVGYEQYF	TGCAGCGGGGGACAGGTGGGCTACGAGCAGTACTTC
13	NA	TRBV15	TRBJ2-5	NA	CATSRDLDETQYF	TGTGCCACCAGCAGAGATTTGGATGAGACCCAGTACTTC
13	NA	TRBV5-1	TRBJ2-1	NA	CASSTDSYDEQFF	TGCGCCAGCAGTACAGACAGTTACGATGAGCAGTTCTTC
14	NA	TRBV12-3/TRBV12-4	TRBJ1-4	few	CASSSDRGGEKLFF	TGTGCCAGCAGTTCGGACAGAGGTGGTGAAAAACTGTTTTTT
13	NA	TRBV6-1	TRBJ1-2	few	CASSVPDRYGYTF	TGTGCCAGCAGTGTTCCCGACAGATATGGCTACACCTTC
14	NA	TRBV29-1	TRBJ2-1	NA	CSVLRDPNSNEQFF	TGCAGCGTCCTCCGGGACCCAAATTCCAATGAGCAGTTCTTC
15	NA	TRBV7-9	TRBJ1-6	NA	CASSLVSSYNSPLHF	TGTGCCAGCAGCTTGGTCAGCTCCTATAATTCACCCCTCCACTTT
14	TRBD2	TRBV7-2	TRBJ2-4	NA	CASSLPSGKNIQYF	TGTGCCAGCAGCTTACCTAGCGGGAAAAACATTCAGTACTTC
14	NA	TRBV4-2	TRBJ1-1	NA	CASSQLRTTAEAFF	TGTGCCAGCAGCCAACTTAGGACAACCGCTGAAGCTTTCTTT
16	NA	TRBV13	TRBJ2-7	many	CASSPPNTPYSYEQYF	TGTGCCAGCAGCCCCCCTAATACACCGTACTCCTACGAGCAGTACTTC
14	TRBD2	TRBV20-1	TRBJ2-3	NA	CSAVLAGNTDTQYF	TGCAGTGCGGTCTTAGCGGGGAACACAGATACGCAGTATTTT